This is a list of T cell receptor beta chains from one sample in a study of blood T cell repertoires in COVID-19. Only in-frame clones appear in the TCRdb table, and some are missing; sequencing was by immunoSEQ multiplex PCR. The repertoire holds tens of thousands of clones, with about 80% as singletons. The specimen was peripheral blood. The receptors here all came from a man in his sixties with acute or convalescent COVID-19. Both conserved end residues are part of each CDR3. The order of the fields is clone size, D gene, J gene, V gene, CDR3 DNA, CDR3 protein. The D gene is left open where the match is weak. Size is stated for part of the rows, as once, few or many counts, or as a class when the clone is expanded.

>few|NA|TRBJ1-2|TRBV2
TGTGCCAGCAGCGTTCGGTCAGGGGATGGCTACACCTTC
CASSVRSGDGYTF
>NA|NA|TRBJ1-1|TRBV5-1
TGCGCCAGCAGCTTGACAGGCAACCTGGCCACTGAAGCTTTCTTT
CASSLTGNLATEAFF
>NA|TRBD1|TRBJ1-2|TRBV7-3
TGTGCCAGCAGCCCAGGCCCGGGACAGGGACACGGGACCTTC
CASSPGPGQGHGTF
>NA|NA|TRBJ1-1|TRBV7-2
TGTGCCAGCAGCCTCACTTTGAACACTGAAGCTTTCTTT
CASSLTLNTEAFF
>NA|NA|TRBJ2-7|TRBV7-9
TGTGCCAGCAGTCGGGCAGGGGTCGGCTACGAGCAGTACTTC
CASSRAGVGYEQYF
>NA|NA|TRBJ1-1|TRBV29-1
TGCAGCGCCTTCATACTTAACACTGAAGCTTTCTTT
CSAFILNTEAFF
>NA|NA|TRBJ1-2|TRBV2
TGTGCCAGCAGTCTACAGGGTGGGGCCTATGGCTACACCTTC
CASSLQGGAYGYTF
>NA|NA|TRBJ1-6|TRBV11-2
TGTGCCAGCAGCTTAGGTTGGGGCCGTAATTCACCCCTCCACTTT
CASSLGWGRNSPLHF
>NA|TRBD1|TRBJ1-1|TRBV2
TGTGCCAGCAGTTATCTACAGGGGGAAAACACTGAAGCTTTCTTT
CASSYLQGENTEAFF
>NA|NA|TRBJ1-6|TRBV18
TGTGCCAGCTCACTTACGAGCCAGGGGAATTCACCCCTCCACTTT
CASSLTSQGNSPLHF
>NA|NA|TRBJ1-1|TRBV21-1
TGTGCCAGCAGCTTTTTGAGACAGGGACACGGGAACACTGAAGCTTTCTTT
CASSFLRQGHGNTEAFF
>NA|NA|TRBJ1-6|TRBV19
TGTGCCACCCAGGACAGCCGGCGGGCCCTCCACTTT
CATQDSRRALHF
>NA|TRBD2|TRBJ2-1|TRBV5-1
TGCGCCAGCAGCTTCCAGACGGGACTAGCGAATGAGCAGTTCTTC
CASSFQTGLANEQFF
>NA|TRBD1|TRBJ2-5|TRBV24-1
TGTGCCACCAGTGATACGTGGACAGGAGAGACCCAGTACTTC
CATSDTWTGETQYF
>once|NA|TRBJ1-4|TRBV6-5
TGTGCCAGCAAACTTGGAAAACTGTTTTTT
CASKLGKLFF
>NA|NA|TRBJ1-5|TRBV2
TGTGCCAGCAGCGTCACTACCGGGTTGGGGCATCAGCCCCAGCATTTT
CASSVTTGLGHQPQHF
>once|TRBD1|TRBJ2-5|TRBV19
TGTGCCAGTAGTGGGGACAGGGGAGAGACCCAGTACTTC
CASSGDRGETQYF
>NA|TRBD1|TRBJ2-5|TRBV12-5
TGTGCTAGTGGTTTGACCCCTGACGGCAGGGGGCGTGGGGAGACCCAGTACTTC
CASGLTPDGRGRGETQYF
>NA|NA|TRBJ1-1|TRBV19
TGTGCCAGTAGTATAGAGCCGGAGGTTGAAGCTTTCTTT
CASSIEPEVEAFF
>NA|TRBD2|TRBJ2-3|TRBV19
TGTGCCAGTAGTAGGCGGGGGAGGGCAGATACGCAGTATTTT
CASSRRGRADTQYF
>NA|TRBD1|TRBJ1-1|TRBV7-8
TGTGCCAGCAGCCTTCTTAATCAGGGGGCTGAGGCGTACACTGAAGCTTTCTTT
CASSLLNQGAEAYTEAFF
>NA|NA|TRBJ1-5|TRBV6-5
TGTGCCAGCAGGGAGACAGATAATCAGCCCCAGCATTTT
CASRETDNQPQHF
>NA|NA|TRBJ2-1|TRBV23-1
TGCGCCAGCCCGTCGGGACACAACCACAATGAGCAGTTCTTC
CASPSGHNHNEQFF
>NA|TRBD1|TRBJ1-1|TRBV11-2
TGTGCCAGCAGCCCACGGACAGGGGGGAACACTGAAGCTTTCTTT
CASSPRTGGNTEAFF
>NA|NA|TRBJ1-1|TRBV12-5
TGTGCTAGTGGTGACACAGGGTACACTGAAGCTTTCTTT
CASGDTGYTEAFF
>few|TRBD1|TRBJ2-2|TRBV7-3
TGTGCCAGCAGCAGCCAGGGGGACACCGGGGAGCTGTTTTTT
CASSSQGDTGELFF
>NA|TRBD2|TRBJ2-5|TRBV28
TGTGCCAGCAGGCCGGGACTAGCAATGGACGCGGCCCAGTACTTC
CASRPGLAMDAAQYF
>NA|NA|TRBJ1-2|TRBV4-2
TGTGCCAGCAGCCAAGTAGGAGCTAACTATGGCTACACCTTC
CASSQVGANYGYTF
>NA|TRBD2|TRBJ2-1|TRBV5-5
TGTGCCAGCAGCTTGGGTAGCGGGTCCTACAATGAGCAGTTCTTC
CASSLGSGSYNEQFF
>NA|TRBD1|TRBJ2-7|TRBV5-6
TGTGCCAGCAGCTTAGGGGACAGGGCCTACGAGCAGTACTTC
CASSLGDRAYEQYF
>NA|TRBD2|TRBJ2-5|TRBV10-3
TGTGCCACGGGTGGGAGGGGAGTTGGAGAGACCCAGTACTTC
CATGGRGVGETQYF
>NA|TRBD1|TRBJ2-7|TRBV7-3
TGTGCCAGCAGCTTGACAGGGTTCTACGAGCAGTACTTC
CASSLTGFYEQYF
>NA|TRBD2|TRBJ2-2|TRBV2
TGTGCCAGCGGGAGATCTCGGACTAGCGGGGGGCAATTGAACACCGGGGAGCTGTTTTTT
CASGRSRTSGGQLNTGELFF
>once|TRBD2|TRBJ2-1|TRBV5-1
TGCGCCAGCAGCCGGACCCTAGCGGGGGGCGACTACAATGAGCAGTTCTTC
CASSRTLAGGDYNEQFF
>NA|NA|TRBJ2-2|TRBV13
TGTGCCAGCAGCTTCACTCTAGCAGGTCCCGGGGAGCTGTTTTTT
CASSFTLAGPGELFF
>NA|NA|TRBJ1-3|TRBV29-1
TGCAGCGTTGCGAAGGGGTCGGCTGGAAACACCATATATTTT
CSVAKGSAGNTIYF
>NA|TRBD1|TRBJ1-2|TRBV18
TGTGCCAGCTCACCCCAACGGCAGGGGGCCTCCTATGGCTACACCTTC
CASSPQRQGASYGYTF